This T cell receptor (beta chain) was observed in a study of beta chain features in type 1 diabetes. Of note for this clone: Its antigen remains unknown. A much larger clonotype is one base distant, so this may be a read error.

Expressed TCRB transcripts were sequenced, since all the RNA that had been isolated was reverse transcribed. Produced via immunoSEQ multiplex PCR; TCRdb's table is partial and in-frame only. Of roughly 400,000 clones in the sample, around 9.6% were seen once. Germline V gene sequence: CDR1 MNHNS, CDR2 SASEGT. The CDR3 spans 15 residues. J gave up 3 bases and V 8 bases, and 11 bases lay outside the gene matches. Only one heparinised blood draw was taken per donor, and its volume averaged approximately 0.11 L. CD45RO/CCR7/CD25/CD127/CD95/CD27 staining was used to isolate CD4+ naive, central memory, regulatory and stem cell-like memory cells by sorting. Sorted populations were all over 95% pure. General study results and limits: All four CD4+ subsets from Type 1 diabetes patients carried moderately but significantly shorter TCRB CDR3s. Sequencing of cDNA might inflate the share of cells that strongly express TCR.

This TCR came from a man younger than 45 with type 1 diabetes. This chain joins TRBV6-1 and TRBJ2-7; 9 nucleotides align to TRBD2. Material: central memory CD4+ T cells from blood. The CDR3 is CASRFHSSGDYEQYF. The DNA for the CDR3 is TGTGCCAGCCGTTTCCACTCTAGCGGGGACTACGAGCAGTACTTC.